This TCR beta chain was sequenced for a study of blood T cell repertoires in COVID-19 (dated by TCRdb to 2020 to 2022). Regarding the study in general: Collaborator samples came from the United States, Italy and Spain and covered acute and convalescent phases of COVID-19. The prospective study material was composed of cDNA or gDNA derived from T cells, B-cell-depleted T cells, or PBMCs. The dataset comprised deeply sampled blood TCRbeta repertoires from subjects exposed to, actively infected with, or recovered from COVID-19. The repertoires were released in a freely available public database meant as a resource for research on the immune response to SARS-CoV-2. The samples were drawn from the first 160 participants of the ongoing ImmuneRACE study and from some 1,300 subjects provided by 6 global collaborators. A de-identified subject ID, COVID-19 status, age in years and sex were almost always included in the sample metadata. Where HLA class I and class II types were available, the types were taken from metadata supplied by the sample provider, not from assay-based typing.

Paper-wide results and their limitations: How much clinical and demographic metadata was included differed by source and by participant, and the metadata was provided uncurated.

The immunoSEQ Assay, a bias-controlled multiplex PCR, was used to amplify TCRbeta CDR3 regions from genomic DNA. From the authors' description of their analysis: Within the assay, amplification of reference gene primers was used to estimate how many nucleated cells each sample contained. To quantify the absolute abundance of each unique TCRbeta CDR3 rearrangement, sequence reads were collapsed and filtered. Productive Simpson clonality was computed per sample as the square root of Simpson's diversity index over productive rearrangements. Drawn from immuneACCESS, this table holds only the in-frame rearrangements with V and J called that TCRdb kept. Clones are partly lost; checked studies trace under half to an unresolved V gene and leave the rest unexplained. V, J and clone size reflect that table, while D and trimming were determined from the DNA. For this sample the table gives approximately 180,000 clones, of which more than 75% were detected only once. The ten largest make up about 17% of the sample.

In the prospective study, participants were about 18 to 100 years old, resided in fewer than 25 geographic areas of the United States, and were enrolled through a virtual design. Cohort assignment in the prospective study relied on participant-reported clinical history from a screening survey and a study questionnaire. In the prospective study, whole blood, serum and a nasopharyngeal or oropharyngeal swab were collected from each participant by mobile phlebotomists. Over an approximately 2-month period, participants in the prospective study had the option of providing additional blood draws and questionnaires. Prospective study blood samples were shipped either frozen or at room temperature before DNA extraction. The junction carries 13 bases between V and J, which are trimmed by 1 base and 4 bases respectively. CDR1 and CDR2 are drawn from the germline V gene: MGHRA, YSYEKL. The cysteine opens and the phenylalanine closes a CDR3 of 15 amino acids. Solely the CDR3 DNA is kept, with 45 bases framed from the first base.

A word on this clone: Its specific antigen is unknown. No quality values exist for individual bases; no much larger clone is one base distant.

Sequenced material: PBMCs or T cells enriched from blood (not recorded which). This receptor was obtained from a woman aged 45-59 years with acute COVID-19. Recombination joined TRBV4-1 with TRBJ1-2; a weak D assignment points to TRBD1 (6 bases agree). The nucleotides are TGCGCCAGCAGCCAAGGTCCCAGACAGGTCTATGGCTACACCTTC. It codes for CASSQGPRQVYGYTF.